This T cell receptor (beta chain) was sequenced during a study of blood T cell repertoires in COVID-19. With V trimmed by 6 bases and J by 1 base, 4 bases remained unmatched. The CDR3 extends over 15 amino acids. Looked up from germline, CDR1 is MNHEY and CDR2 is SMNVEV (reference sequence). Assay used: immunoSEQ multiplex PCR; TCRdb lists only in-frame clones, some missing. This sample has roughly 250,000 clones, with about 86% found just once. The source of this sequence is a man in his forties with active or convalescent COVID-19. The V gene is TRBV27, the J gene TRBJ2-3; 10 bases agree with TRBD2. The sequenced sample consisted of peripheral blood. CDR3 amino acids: CASSMGTSGTDTQYF. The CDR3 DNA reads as TGTGCCAGCAGCATGGGGACTAGCGGCACAGATACGCAGTATTTT.